These 2 T cell receptor beta chains originate from one sample sequenced in a study of TIL therapy for anti-PD-1-resistant metastatic lung cancer. Sequencing used immunoSEQ v3. Measured with immunoSEQ multiplex PCR; TCRdb has only the in-frame clones, and not every one. The sample shows thousands of clones, roughly 80% of them seen only once. The time point: pre-treatment sample, taken before nivolumab and TIL therapy. Tumor tissue came from excised metastases, mostly pleural nodules or supraclavicular lymph nodes. The material was tumor tissue, obtained at baseline. Receptors originate from a person aged 25-80 years with non-small cell lung cancer.

The chain recombines TRBV28 with TRBJ2-7; D possibly corresponds to TRBD1 (5 bases). V lost 4 bases to trimming and J lost 2 bases, with 12 bases between them. The CDR3 spans 14 residues. CDR1 is MDHEN and CDR2 is SYDVKM in the germline V gene. The CDR3 loop reads CASSSYWGPYEQYF. For the CDR3, the DNA is TGTGCCAGCAGTTCTTACTGGGGCCCCTACGAGCAGTACTTC.

The chain has TRBV7-3 and TRBJ2-3, with TRBD2 matching over 14 bases. CDR3 length: 13 residues. V trimming: 5 bases; J trimming: 9 bases; junction bases outside the gene matches: 1. Germline CDR1 reads SGHTA; CDR2 reads FQGTGA. CDR3 sequence: CASSRTSGGTQYF. CDR3 nucleotide sequence: TGTGCCAGCAGCCGGACTAGCGGGGGGACGCAGTATTTT. The whole variable domain, remainder taken from reference TRBV7-3 and TRBJ2-3, is GAGVSQTPSNKVTEKGKYVELRCDPISGHTALYWYRQSLGQGPEFLIYFQGTGAADDSGLPNDRFFAVRPEGSVSTLKIQRTERGDSAVYLCASSRTSGGTQYFGPGTRLTVL.